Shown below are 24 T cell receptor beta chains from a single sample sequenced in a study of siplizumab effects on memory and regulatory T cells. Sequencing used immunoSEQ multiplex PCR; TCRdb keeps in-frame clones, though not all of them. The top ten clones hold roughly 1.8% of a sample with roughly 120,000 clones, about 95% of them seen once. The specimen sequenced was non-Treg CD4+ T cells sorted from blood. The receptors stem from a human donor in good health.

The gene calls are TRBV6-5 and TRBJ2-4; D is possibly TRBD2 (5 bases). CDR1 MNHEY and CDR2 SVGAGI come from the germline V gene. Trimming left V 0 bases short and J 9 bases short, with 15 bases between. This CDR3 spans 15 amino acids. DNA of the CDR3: TGTGCCAGCAGTTACTCGGGTGGGAGAGGTGGCATTCAGTACTTC. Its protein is CASSYSGGRGGIQYF.

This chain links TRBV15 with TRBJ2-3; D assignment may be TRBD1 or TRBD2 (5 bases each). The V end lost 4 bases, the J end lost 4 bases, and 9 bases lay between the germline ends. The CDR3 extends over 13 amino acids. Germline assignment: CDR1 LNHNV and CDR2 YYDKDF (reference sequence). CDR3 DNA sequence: TGTGCCACCAGCAAGAGGGACCCAGATACGCAGTATTTT. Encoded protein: CATSKRDPDTQYF.

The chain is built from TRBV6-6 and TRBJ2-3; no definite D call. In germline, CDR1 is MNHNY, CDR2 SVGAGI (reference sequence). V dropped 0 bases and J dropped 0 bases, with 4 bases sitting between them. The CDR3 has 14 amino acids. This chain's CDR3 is CASSYSVSTDTQYF. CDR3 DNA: TGTGCCAGCAGTTACTCTGTGAGCACAGATACGCAGTATTTT.

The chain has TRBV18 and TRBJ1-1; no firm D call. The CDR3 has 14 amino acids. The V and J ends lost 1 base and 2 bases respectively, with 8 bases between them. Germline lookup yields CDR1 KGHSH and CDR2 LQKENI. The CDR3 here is CASSPQELNTEAFF. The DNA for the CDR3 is TGTGCCAGCTCACCACAGGAATTAAACACTGAAGCTTTCTTT.

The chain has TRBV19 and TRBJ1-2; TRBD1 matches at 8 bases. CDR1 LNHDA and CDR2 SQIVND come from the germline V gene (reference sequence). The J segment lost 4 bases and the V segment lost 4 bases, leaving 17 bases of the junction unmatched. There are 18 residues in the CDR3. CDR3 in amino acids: CASSTIYLGQGFSYGYTF. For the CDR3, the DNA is TGTGCCAGTAGTACAATCTACCTCGGACAGGGCTTTTCCTATGGCTACACCTTC.

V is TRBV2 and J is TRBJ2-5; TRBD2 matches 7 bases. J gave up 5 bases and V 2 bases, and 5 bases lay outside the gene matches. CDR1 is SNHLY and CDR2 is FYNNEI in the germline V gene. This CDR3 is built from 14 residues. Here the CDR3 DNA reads TGTGCCAGCAGTGAACGGGGGGATTCTGAGACCCAGTACTTC. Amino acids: CASSERGDSETQYF.

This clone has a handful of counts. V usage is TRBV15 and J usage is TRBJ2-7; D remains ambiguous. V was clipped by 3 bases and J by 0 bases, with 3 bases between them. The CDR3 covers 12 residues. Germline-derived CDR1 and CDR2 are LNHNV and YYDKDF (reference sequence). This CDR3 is CATSSSSYEQYF. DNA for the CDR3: TGTGCCACCAGCAGCAGCTCCTACGAGCAGTACTTC.

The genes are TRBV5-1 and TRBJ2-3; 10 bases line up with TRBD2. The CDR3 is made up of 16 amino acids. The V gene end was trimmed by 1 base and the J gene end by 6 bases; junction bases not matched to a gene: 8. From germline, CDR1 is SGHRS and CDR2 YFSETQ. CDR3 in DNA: TGCGCCAGCAGCTTGCGGAAGTCTAGCGGGGGTGATACGCAGTATTTT. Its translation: CASSLRKSSGGDTQYF. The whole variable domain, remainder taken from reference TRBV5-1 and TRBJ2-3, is KAGVTQTPRYLIKTRGQQVTLSCSPISGHRSVSWYQQTPGQGLQFLFEYFSETQRNKGNFPGRFSGRQFSNSRSEMNVSTLELGDSALYLCASSLRKSSGGDTQYFGPGTRLTVL.

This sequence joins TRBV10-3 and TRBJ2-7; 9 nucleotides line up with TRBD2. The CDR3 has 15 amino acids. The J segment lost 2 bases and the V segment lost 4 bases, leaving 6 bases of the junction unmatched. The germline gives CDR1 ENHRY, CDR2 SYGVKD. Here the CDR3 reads CAISAKAGGAYEQYF. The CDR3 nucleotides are TGTGCCATCAGTGCTAAAGCGGGGGGAGCCTACGAGCAGTACTTC.

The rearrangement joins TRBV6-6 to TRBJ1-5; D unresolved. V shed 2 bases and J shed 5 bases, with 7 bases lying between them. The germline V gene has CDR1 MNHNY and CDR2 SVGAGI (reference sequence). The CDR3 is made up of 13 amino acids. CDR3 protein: CASSYDRYQPQHF. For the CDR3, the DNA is TGTGCCAGCAGTTACGACCGTTATCAGCCCCAGCATTTT.

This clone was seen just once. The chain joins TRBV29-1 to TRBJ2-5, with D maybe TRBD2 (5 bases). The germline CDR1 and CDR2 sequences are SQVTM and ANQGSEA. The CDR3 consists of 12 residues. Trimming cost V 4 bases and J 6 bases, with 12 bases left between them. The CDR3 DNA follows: TGCAGCGTTGGCATGGGCGGGCAGACCCAGTACTTC. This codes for CSVGMGGQTQYF.

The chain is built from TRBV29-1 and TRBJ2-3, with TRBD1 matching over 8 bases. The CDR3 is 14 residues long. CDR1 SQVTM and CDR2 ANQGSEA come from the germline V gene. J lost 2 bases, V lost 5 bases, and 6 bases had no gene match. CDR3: CSVPTGAYTDTQYF. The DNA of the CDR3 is TGCAGCGTTCCGACAGGGGCGTACACAGATACGCAGTATTTT.

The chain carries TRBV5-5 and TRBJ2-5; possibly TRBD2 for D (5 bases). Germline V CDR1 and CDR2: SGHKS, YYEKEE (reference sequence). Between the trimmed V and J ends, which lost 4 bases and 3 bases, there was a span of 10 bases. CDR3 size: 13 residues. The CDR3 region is CASSPSGEETQYF. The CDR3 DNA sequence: TGTGCCAGCAGCCCATCCGGGGAAGAGACCCAGTACTTC.

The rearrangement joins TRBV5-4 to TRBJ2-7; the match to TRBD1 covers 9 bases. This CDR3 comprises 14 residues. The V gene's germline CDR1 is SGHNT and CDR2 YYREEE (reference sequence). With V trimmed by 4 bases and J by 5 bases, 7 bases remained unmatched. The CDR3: CASSRTGAFNEQYF. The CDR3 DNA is TGTGCCAGCAGCCGGACAGGGGCGTTCAACGAGCAGTACTTC. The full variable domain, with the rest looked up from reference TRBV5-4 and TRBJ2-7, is ETGVTQSPTHLIKTRGQQVTLRCSSQSGHNTVSWYQQALGQGPQFIFQYYREEENGRGNFPPRFSGLQFPNYSSELNVNALELDDSALYLCASSRTGAFNEQYFGPGTRLTVT.

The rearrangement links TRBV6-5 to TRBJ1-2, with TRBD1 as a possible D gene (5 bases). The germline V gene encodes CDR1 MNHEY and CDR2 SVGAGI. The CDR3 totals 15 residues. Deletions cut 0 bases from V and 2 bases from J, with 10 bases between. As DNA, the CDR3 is TGTGCCAGCAGTTACTCAGGCGGGGCCAACTATGGCTACACCTTC. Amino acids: CASSYSGGANYGYTF.

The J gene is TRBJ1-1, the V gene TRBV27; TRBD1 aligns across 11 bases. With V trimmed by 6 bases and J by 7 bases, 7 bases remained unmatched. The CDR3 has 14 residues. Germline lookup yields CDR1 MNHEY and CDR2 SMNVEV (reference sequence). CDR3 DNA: TGTGCCAGCAGCCGGGACAGGGGGTTAGGTGAAGCTTTCTTT. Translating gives CASSRDRGLGEAFF.

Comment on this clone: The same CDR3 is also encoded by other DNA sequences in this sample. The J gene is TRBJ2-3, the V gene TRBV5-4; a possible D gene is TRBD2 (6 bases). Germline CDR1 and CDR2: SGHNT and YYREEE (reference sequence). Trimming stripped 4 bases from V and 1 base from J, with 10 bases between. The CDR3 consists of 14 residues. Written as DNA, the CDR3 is TGTGCCAGCAGCCTGTCGGGGGGCACAGATACGCAGTATTTT. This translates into CASSLSGGTDTQYF.

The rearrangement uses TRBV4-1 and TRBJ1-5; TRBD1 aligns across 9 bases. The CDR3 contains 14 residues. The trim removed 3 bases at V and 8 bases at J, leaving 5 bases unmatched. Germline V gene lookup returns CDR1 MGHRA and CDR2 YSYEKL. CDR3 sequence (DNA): TGCGCCAGCAGCCATAACAGGGGGCAGGAGCCCCAGCATTTT. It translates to CASSHNRGQEPQHF.

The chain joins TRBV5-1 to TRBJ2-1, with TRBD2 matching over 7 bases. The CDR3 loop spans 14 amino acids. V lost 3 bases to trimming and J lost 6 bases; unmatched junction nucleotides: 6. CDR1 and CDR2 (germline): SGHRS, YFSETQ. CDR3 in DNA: TGCGCCAGCAGCTATGCGGGAGTCTCCAATGAGCAGTTCTTC. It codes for CASSYAGVSNEQFF. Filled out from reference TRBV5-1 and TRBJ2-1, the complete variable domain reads KAGVTQTPRYLIKTRGQQVTLSCSPISGHRSVSWYQQTPGQGLQFLFEYFSETQRNKGNFPGRFSGRQFSNSRSEMNVSTLELGDSALYLCASSYAGVSNEQFFGPGTRLTVL.

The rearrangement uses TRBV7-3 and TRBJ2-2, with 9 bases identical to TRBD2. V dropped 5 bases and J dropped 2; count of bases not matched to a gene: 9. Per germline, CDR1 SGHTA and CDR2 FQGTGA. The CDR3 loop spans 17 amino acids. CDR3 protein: CASSPRGLAPNTGELFF. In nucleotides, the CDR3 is TGTGCCAGCAGCCCTCGCGGACTAGCGCCCAACACCGGGGAGCTGTTTTTT.

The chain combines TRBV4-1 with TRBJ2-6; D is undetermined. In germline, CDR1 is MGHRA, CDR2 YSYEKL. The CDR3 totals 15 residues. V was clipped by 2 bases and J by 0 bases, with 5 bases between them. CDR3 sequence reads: CASSQRNSGANVLTF. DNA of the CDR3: TGCGCCAGCAGCCAACGCAACTCTGGGGCCAACGTCCTGACTTTC.

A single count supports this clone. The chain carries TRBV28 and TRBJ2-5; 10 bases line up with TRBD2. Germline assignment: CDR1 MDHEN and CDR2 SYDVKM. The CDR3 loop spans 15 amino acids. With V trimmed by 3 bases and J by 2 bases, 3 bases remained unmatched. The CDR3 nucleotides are TGTGCCAGCAGTTTCCTAGCGGGGGCTCAAGAGACCCAGTACTTC. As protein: CASSFLAGAQETQYF.

The chain's CDR3 is CASSQEMDLSSPLHF. DNA for the CDR3: TGCGCCAGCAGCCAAGAAATGGACTTGTCTTCACCCCTCCACTTT. This chain connects TRBV4-1 to TRBJ1-6; no firm D call. Trimming stripped 0 bases from V and 9 bases from J, with 12 bases between. This CDR3 has 15 residues. CDR1 is MGHRA, CDR2 YSYEKL, per germline.

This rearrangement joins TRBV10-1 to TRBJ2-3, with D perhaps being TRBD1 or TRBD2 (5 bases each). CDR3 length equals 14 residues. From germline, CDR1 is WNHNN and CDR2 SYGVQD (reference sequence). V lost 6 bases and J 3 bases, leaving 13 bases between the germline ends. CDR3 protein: CASSRDGRTDTQYF. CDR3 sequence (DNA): TGCGCCAGCAGCCGGGACGGTAGGACAGATACGCAGTATTTT.